Following are 15 T cell receptor beta chains from one sample sequenced in a study of vaccination and CD4 T cells after COVID-19. No antigen is known for these receptors. The treatment is: roughly nine-day PBMC culture with coronavirus spike peptide pools or control peptides (ViraFEST assay). Sequencing of the DNA from cultured CD4+ T cells was carried out with the Oncomine TCR Beta short-read assay. TCRdb used MiXCR to reprocess the PCR reads, holding one entry per CDR3 protein. The profile covers roughly 9,900 distinct CDR3 sequences, with less than 40% appearing a single time and more than 8% taken by the ten largest. The sequenced sample was CD4+ T cells from blood, cultured in vitro. The receptors shown here come from a human donor who had recovered from COVID-19.

This clonotype came up a few times. For the CDR3, the DNA is TGTGCCACCAGTGATTTGTGGGACAGGGCGATGCCAGATACGCAGTATTTT. Its protein product is CATSDLWDRAMPDTQYF. This rearrangement joins TRBV24-1 to TRBJ2-3; TRBD1 aligns across 9 bases. Germline CDR1 reads KGHDR; CDR2 reads SFDVKD. The CDR3 totals 17 residues. Trimming removed 0 bases from V and 4 bases from J; junction bases left unmatched: 7.

The rearrangement joins TRBV7-9 to TRBJ1-2; D gene uncertain. Per the germline V gene, CDR1 is SEHNR and CDR2 is FQNEAQ (reference sequence). Deletions cut 2 bases from V and 2 bases from J, with 6 bases between. The CDR3 loop spans 13 amino acids. CDR3 DNA: TGTGCCAGCAGCTTACCAGGCAACTATGGCTACACCTTC. Encoded protein: CASSLPGNYGYTF. Looking up the rest from reference TRBV7-9 and TRBJ1-2 gives the full variable domain: DTGVSQNPRHKITKRGQNVTFRCDPISEHNRLYWYRQTLGQGPEFLTYFQNEAQLEKSRLLSDRFSAERPKGSFSTLEIQRTEQGDSAMYLCASSLPGNYGYTFGSGTRLTVV.

The DNA for the CDR3 is TGTGCCAGCAGTTTATTTCGGGAGACCCAGTACTTC. It is translated as CASSLFRETQYF. The chain combines TRBV28 with TRBJ2-5, with no clear D. CDR1 and CDR2 from the germline V gene are MDHEN and SYDVKM. There are 12 residues in the CDR3. The V end was cut by 1 base, the J end by 5 bases, with 5 bases between.

This clonotype appeared a few times. The chain carries TRBV28 and TRBJ2-1; a possible D gene is TRBD2 (6 bases). Germline CDR1 and CDR2: MDHEN and SYDVKM. The CDR3 is made up of 13 amino acids. Trimming stripped 5 bases from V and 7 bases from J, with 12 bases between. The CDR3 reads CASSLTSRNEQFF. As DNA, the CDR3 is TGTGCCAGCAGTCTCACTAGCAGGAATGAGCAGTTCTTC.

The chain has TRBV7-6 and TRBJ1-2; perhaps TRBD1 as D (6 bases). This CDR3 has 14 residues. V shed 3 bases and J shed 0 bases, with 8 bases lying between them. The V gene's germline CDR1 is SGHVS and CDR2 FNYEAQ. The chain's CDR3 is CASSLGQSNYGYTF. CDR3 DNA: TGTGCCAGCAGCTTGGGACAATCTAACTATGGCTACACCTTC.

There are a few counts of this clonotype. CDR3 DNA: TGTGCCAGCAGTAGAGAGCTACCCTACGAGCAGTACTTC. This codes for CASSRELPYEQYF. The V gene is TRBV28, the J gene TRBJ2-7; D remains unclear. This CDR3 has 13 residues. The germline V gene encodes CDR1 MDHEN and CDR2 SYDVKM. V shed 5 bases and J shed 2 bases, with 10 bases lying between them. Using reference TRBV28 and TRBJ2-7 for the parts outside the CDR3, the full variable domain is DVKVTQSSRYLVKRTGEKVFLECVQDMDHENMFWYRQDPGLGLRLIYFSYDVKMKEKGDIPEGYSVSREKKERFSLILESASTNQTSMYLCASSRELPYEQYFGPGTRLTVT.

The chain recombines TRBV10-3 with TRBJ2-7, with D perhaps given as TRBD1 or TRBD2 (5 bases each). V gave up 6 bases and J gave up 5 bases, with 14 bases separating them. Germline V CDR1 and CDR2: ENHRY, SYGVKD. The CDR3 consists of 13 residues. The CDR3 is CAIRPDWGDEQYF. The CDR3 DNA follows: TGTGCCATCAGACCGGACTGGGGCGACGAGCAGTACTTC.

In the case of this clonotype: A much larger clone lies one base from this, so it may be a read error. Lacking the conserved final phenylalanine or tryptophan, this CDR3 likely reflects a read error. The V and J genes are TRBV7-3 and TRBJ1-2; 12 nucleotides match TRBD1. Germline CDR1 is SGHTA and CDR2 is FQGTGA. The CDR3 extends over 14 amino acids. After removal of 0 bases from V and 8 bases from J, the junction contained 1 base not matched to a gene. This CDR3 is CASSLTGQGAGYTS. DNA for the CDR3: TGTGCCAGCAGCTTAACGGGACAGGGGGCCGGCTACACCTCC.

The rearrangement uses TRBV2 and TRBJ1-6, with TRBD1 identical over 8 bases. The CDR3 is made up of 14 amino acids. V lost 8 bases and J lost 9; bases outside the gene matches: 9. The V gene's germline CDR1 is SNHLY and CDR2 FYNNEI. CDR3 residues: CASQPGTGISPLHF. In DNA form, the CDR3 reads TGTGCCAGCCAGCCCGGGACAGGTATTTCACCCCTCCACTTT.

This rearrangement joins TRBV21-1 to TRBJ2-5; the table's D call of TRBD2 was not tested on the DNA. TRBV21-1 is classified as a pseudogene. CDR3 length equals 15 residues. Here the CDR3 reads CASSKVNGRAETQYF. The CDR3, as DNA: TGTGCCAGCAGCAAAGTTAACGGGAGGGCCGAGACCCAGTACTTC.

J is TRBJ2-1 and V is TRBV7-9; 7 nucleotides align to TRBD1. The CDR3 runs 16 residues. CDR1 and CDR2 (germline): SEHNR, FQNEAQ (reference sequence). The junction had 12 bases not matched to a gene; V was cut back by 5 bases and J by 5 bases. The DNA for the CDR3 is TGTGCCAGCAGCAACCCCCGAGGGGGCACCAACAATGAGCAGTTCTTC. It translates to CASSNPRGGTNNEQFF.

The chain links TRBV2 to TRBJ2-2; D is possibly TRBD1 (6 bases). The CDR3 totals 15 residues. Per germline, CDR1 SNHLY and CDR2 FYNNEI. V lost 5 bases and J lost 7, with 17 bases in between. The CDR3 is CASSSIGQGIGELFF. CDR3 DNA sequence: TGTGCCAGCAGTAGTATTGGGCAGGGGATCGGGGAGCTGTTTTTT.

The chain uses TRBV20-1 and TRBJ2-1, with D maybe TRBD2 (6 bases). The germline V and J ends were trimmed by 5 bases and 2 bases, with 10 bases remaining between them. CDR1 DFQATT and CDR2 SNEGSKA come from the germline V gene (reference sequence). The CDR3 runs 13 residues. Written as DNA, the CDR3 is TGCAGTGCTGCGGGACTTCCCTACAATGAGCAGTTCTTC. Protein: CSAAGLPYNEQFF.

The chain uses TRBV12-3 or TRBV12-4 and TRBJ2-7, with D maybe TRBD2 (6 bases). V was shortened by 6 bases and J by 6 bases, with 15 bases between the two germline ends. This CDR3 is 13 amino acids long. CDR3 sequence (DNA): TGTGCCAGCAGCCCGATGGCGGGAACCGAGCAGTACTTC. It specifies CASSPMAGTEQYF.

The chain joins TRBV7-9 to TRBJ1-2; D is possibly TRBD1 (6 bases). The germline V and J ends were trimmed by 2 bases and 8 bases, with 9 bases remaining between them. The CDR3 totals 12 residues. Per germline, CDR1 SEHNR and CDR2 FQNEAQ (reference sequence). CDR3 sequence: CASSLNREGYTF. The CDR3, as DNA: TGTGCCAGCAGCTTAAACAGGGAAGGCTACACCTTC.